This T cell receptor (beta chain) was captured by sequencing in a study of blood T cell repertoires in COVID-19. Across the whole study: Spain, Italy and the United States supplied samples that represented acute and convalescent COVID-19. Sample material is recorded as cDNA or gDNA derived from T cells, B-cell-depleted T cells, or PBMCs.

The length of the CDR3 is 13 residues. V dropped 2 bases and J dropped 6; count of bases not matched to a gene: 3. Germline V gives CDR1 MNHEY, CDR2 SMNVEV (reference sequence). Followed over time, Seattle patients had been enrolled while infection was active. As originally analysed: By means of reference gene primer amplification, nucleated cell counts were estimated. The protocol was immunoSEQ multiplex PCR, while the TCRdb copy is restricted to in-frame clones and leaves out a portion. V and J calls and clone size come straight from that table; D and trimming were deduced from the DNA. This table holds over 150,000 clones, around four fifths found once.

This clonotype was obtained from a woman between 65 and 79 years old with COVID-19, enrolled during active disease. This chain links TRBV27 with TRBJ1-2, with 7 bases fitting TRBD1. Material: peripheral blood. The CDR3 spells CASSLRGGDGYTF. The CDR3 DNA sequence: TGTGCCAGCAGTTTAAGAGGGGGCGATGGCTACACCTTC.